Below, 28 T cell receptor beta chains from the same sample are listed, as sequenced in a study of control samples from healthy donors and cancer patients. Sequenced by immunoSEQ multiplex PCR; TCRdb stores in-frame clones only, minus some. The top ten hold over 1.1% of the sample, which has approximately 170,000 clones, more than 80% seen once. Source material: blood. These receptors were obtained from a man aged 25-45 years in good health.

This rearrangement joins TRBV5-6 to TRBJ1-1, with a tentative D call TRBD1 (5 bases). The V gene's germline CDR1 is SGHDT and CDR2 YYEEEE. This CDR3 spans 15 amino acids. Trimming cost V 2 bases and J 0 bases, with 11 bases left between them. CDR3 coding DNA: TGTGCCAGCAGCTTTTTTGACAGCCTGAACACTGAAGCTTTCTTT. The encoded protein is CASSFFDSLNTEAFF.

The chain has TRBV2 and TRBJ1-5, with D maybe TRBD1 (6 bases). Deletions cut 5 bases from V and 5 bases from J, with 13 bases between. Germline V gene lookup returns CDR1 SNHLY and CDR2 FYNNEI. The CDR3 has 14 residues. The CDR3 loop reads CASSRDTNYQPQHF. The CDR3 nucleotides read TGTGCCAGCAGTAGGGACACGAACTATCAGCCCCAGCATTTT.

This chain links TRBV6-5 with TRBJ2-3; the D gene is possibly TRBD2 (5 bases). This CDR3 has 16 amino acids. The germline V gene encodes CDR1 MNHEY and CDR2 SVGAGI. V was pared by 2 bases and J by 3 bases, with 15 bases between. CDR3 nucleotides: TGTGCCAGCAGTTACACGTCGAGGGCGCGGACAGATACGCAGTATTTT. This gives the protein CASSYTSRARTDTQYF.

The chain couples TRBV9 to TRBJ2-4; maybe TRBD1 (5 bases). Germline values: CDR1 SGDLS, CDR2 YYNGEE. Trimming shortened V by 4 bases and J by 5 bases, and 16 bases separated the two germline ends. CDR3 size: 15 residues. CDR3 region: CASSNSPRVENIQYF. The CDR3 region has the DNA TGTGCCAGCAGCAACTCCCCCAGGGTGGAAAACATTCAGTACTTC.

The V and J genes are TRBV27 and TRBJ1-5; D might be TRBD1 (5 bases). The CDR3 contains 14 residues. V was cut by 5 bases and J by 5 bases, with 13 bases left in between. Germline values: CDR1 MNHEY, CDR2 SMNVEV (reference sequence). Here the CDR3 reads CASSPGLFDQPQHF. DNA of the CDR3: TGTGCCAGCAGTCCGGGACTGTTTGATCAGCCCCAGCATTTT.

This clone was detected once. The V call is TRBV4-1, the J call TRBJ1-2, with 7 bases identical to TRBD1. The CDR3 consists of 16 residues. J was trimmed by 1 base and V by 3 bases; bases with no gene match: 8. Germline loops: CDR1 MGHRA, CDR2 YSYEKL. The CDR3 sequence is CASSQAGGKNNYGYTF. DNA of the CDR3: TGCGCCAGCAGCCAGGCAGGGGGGAAGAATAACTATGGCTACACCTTC.

A note on this clone: Sequence at one end of the junction differs from germline and may be a read error. The chain carries TRBV7-9 and TRBJ2-5; no clear D. Germline loops: CDR1 SEHNR, CDR2 FQNEAQ (reference sequence). The CDR3 totals 15 residues. The CDR3 DNA reads as TGTGCCAGCAGCCTCTGGGCAGCCGGTTTTGAGACCCAGCACTTC. Translated: CASSLWAAGFETQHF.

The genes are TRBV27 and TRBJ1-1; unclear D gene. The V and J ends lost 0 bases and 1 base respectively, with 9 bases between them. Germline CDR1 is MNHEY and CDR2 is SMNVEV (reference sequence). The CDR3 contains 15 residues. This CDR3 reads CASSLSRTGNTEAFF. As DNA, the CDR3 is TGTGCCAGCAGTTTATCGAGGACTGGGAACACTGAAGCTTTCTTT.

V usage is TRBV7-9 and J usage is TRBJ2-1; no reliable D call. The CDR3 contains 11 residues. Germline CDR1 and CDR2: SEHNR and FQNEAQ (reference sequence). Trimming removed 2 bases at V and 9 bases at J, with 5 bases between. CDR3 sequence (DNA): TGTGCCAGCAGCTTAAATCGTGAGCAGTTCTTC. Protein product: CASSLNREQFF.

V and J are TRBV19 and TRBJ2-7; a possible D gene is TRBD1 (6 bases). CDR1 is LNHDA, CDR2 SQIVND, per germline (reference sequence). The CDR3 sequence is 15 residues long. The germline V and J ends were trimmed by 3 bases and 3 bases, with 15 bases remaining between them. This CDR3 is CASSIRGESLYEQYF. The DNA for the CDR3 is TGTGCCAGTAGTATCAGGGGCGAATCTCTCTACGAGCAGTACTTC. The entire variable domain, with the rest obtained from reference TRBV19 and TRBJ2-7, is as follows: DGGITQSPKYLFRKEGQNVTLSCEQNLNHDAMYWYRQDPGQGLRLIYYSQIVNDFQKGDIAEGYSVSREKKESFPLTVTSAQKNPTAFYLCASSIRGESLYEQYFGPGTRLTVT.

The CDR3 protein is CASSPLAGGYEQYF. In DNA, the CDR3 is TGTGCCAGTAGTCCCTTAGCGGGGGGATACGAGCAGTACTTC. This chain joins TRBV19 and TRBJ2-7; TRBD2 aligns across 10 bases. From germline, CDR1 is LNHDA and CDR2 SQIVND (reference sequence). The CDR3 sequence is 14 residues long. After removal of 5 bases from V and 4 bases from J, the junction contained 5 bases not matched to a gene.

This chain connects TRBV6-5 to TRBJ2-7; D might be TRBD1 (5 bases). V was cut by 4 bases and J by 0 bases, with 13 bases left in between. Germline lookup yields CDR1 MNHEY and CDR2 SVGAGI. The CDR3 totals 15 residues. The CDR3 spells CASSLQGWGSYEQYF. The CDR3 DNA sequence: TGTGCCAGCAGTTTGCAGGGCTGGGGCTCCTACGAGCAGTACTTC.

The gene calls are TRBV12-3 or TRBV12-4 and TRBJ2-7; tentatively, D is TRBD2 (5 bases). V dropped 4 bases and J dropped 2 bases, with 9 bases sitting between them. The CDR3 extends over 13 amino acids. The CDR3 region is CASSSTGTYEQYF. Written as DNA, the CDR3 is TGTGCCAGCAGTTCAACCGGGACCTACGAGCAGTACTTC.

This chain links TRBV12-5 with TRBJ1-6, with 10 bases aligning to TRBD1. The length of the CDR3 is 17 residues. V dropped 2 bases and J dropped 8; count of bases not matched to a gene: 9. Germline CDR1 LGHNT, CDR2 FRNRAP. CDR3 in amino acids: CASGLSPKTGGDSPLHF. CDR3 bases: TGTGCTAGTGGTTTGAGCCCGAAGACAGGGGGCGATTCACCCCTCCACTTT.

The genes are TRBV30 and TRBJ1-1; 7 nucleotides match TRBD1. This CDR3 is built from 13 residues. V gave up 3 bases and J gave up 3 bases; unmatched junction bases: 4. CDR1 and CDR2 (germline): GTSNPN, SVGIG (reference sequence). The CDR3 spells CAWSQTGYTEAFF. CDR3 in DNA: TGTGCCTGGAGCCAGACAGGGTACACTGAAGCTTTCTTT.

V is TRBV4-2 and J is TRBJ1-6, with TRBD1 as a possible D gene (5 bases). The CDR3 contains 18 residues. Germline V gives CDR1 LGHNA, CDR2 YNFKEQ. The ends were cut back, 0 bases at V and 0 bases at J, with 12 bases in the middle. The CDR3 DNA sequence: TGTGCCAGCAGCCAAGAGCGGGCAGACAGCTCCTATAATTCACCCCTCCACTTT. Translating gives CASSQERADSSYNSPLHF.

The chain uses TRBV7-9 and TRBJ1-1; TRBD1 might be the D (6 bases). CDR1 and CDR2 (germline): SEHNR, FQNEAQ (reference sequence). V lost 1 base, J lost 3 bases, and 12 bases lay in between. The CDR3 has 15 amino acids. The CDR3 protein is CASSLGLQGDTEAFF. CDR3 nucleotides: TGTGCCAGCAGCTTAGGTTTACAGGGTGACACTGAAGCTTTCTTT.

This clone was observed once. The gene calls are TRBV5-4 and TRBJ1-2; D not certain. The length of the CDR3 is 15 residues. Deletions cut 2 bases from V and 5 bases from J, with 16 bases between. The germline gives CDR1 SGHNT, CDR2 YYREEE (reference sequence). CDR3 DNA: TGTGCCAGCAGCTTATGGGAGTTGGAGGGTTATGGCTACACCTTC. It specifies CASSLWELEGYGYTF.

The chain recombines TRBV12-3 or TRBV12-4 with TRBJ1-1; D possibly corresponds to TRBD1 (5 bases). The V end was cut by 5 bases, the J end by 9 bases, with 10 bases between. CDR3 length: 11 amino acids. The CDR3 protein is CASSGAGQAFF. In nucleotides, the CDR3 is TGTGCCAGCAGTGGGGCGGGACAAGCTTTCTTT.

The chain has TRBV5-4 and TRBJ2-1; 10 bases are shared with TRBD2. V dropped 5 bases and J dropped 2; count of bases not matched to a gene: 4. The CDR3 covers 15 residues. The V gene's germline CDR1 is SGHNT and CDR2 YYREEE (reference sequence). The CDR3 reads CASSILAGAYNEQFF. Written as DNA, the CDR3 is TGTGCCAGCAGTATTCTAGCGGGGGCCTACAATGAGCAGTTCTTC.

This clone was seen only once. The chain links TRBV27 to TRBJ1-2; D is perhaps TRBD1 (5 bases). Trimming took off 6 bases at V and 2 bases at J, with 13 bases between the two ends. Looked up from germline, CDR1 is MNHEY and CDR2 is SMNVEV (reference sequence). This CDR3 is built from 14 residues. The CDR3 sequence: CASRTFRTNYGYTF. CDR3 nucleotide sequence: TGTGCCAGCAGAACATTCAGGACAAACTATGGCTACACCTTC.

This chain joins TRBV7-8 and TRBJ1-2; 7 positions match TRBD1. The J segment lost 4 bases and the V segment lost 5 bases, leaving 10 bases of the junction unmatched. Germline CDR1 and CDR2: SGHVS and FQNEAQ. The CDR3 length is 15 residues. The DNA for the CDR3 is TGTGCCAGCAGCCCAGCTGGACAGGCGGCCTATGGCTACACCTTC. This sequence encodes CASSPAGQAAYGYTF. Together with reference TRBV7-8 and TRBJ1-2, the CDR3 gives the full variable domain: GAGVSQSPRYKVAKRGQDVALRCDPISGHVSLFWYQQALGQGPEFLTYFQNEAQLDKSGLPSDRFFAERPEGSVSTLKIQRTQQEDSAVYLCASSPAGQAAYGYTFGSGTRLTVV.

This chain uses TRBV7-9 with TRBJ2-7; D is possibly TRBD1 (6 bases). V was shortened by 3 bases and J by 2 bases, with 11 bases between the two germline ends. Germline assignment: CDR1 SEHNR and CDR2 FQNEAQ (reference sequence). This CDR3 is 14 amino acids long. For the CDR3, the DNA is TGTGCCAGCAGCTTCCTGACAGGAGCCTACGAGCAGTACTTC. Amino acids: CASSFLTGAYEQYF.

V gene TRBV28 combines with J gene TRBJ1-6, with no clear D. This CDR3 is built from 14 residues. Deletions cut 5 bases from V and 4 bases from J, with 9 bases between. CDR1 and CDR2 (germline): MDHEN, SYDVKM. This CDR3 reads CASSIRGYNSPLHF. As DNA, the CDR3 is TGTGCCAGCAGTATCCGGGGTTATAATTCACCCCTCCACTTT.

The chain links TRBV11-2 to TRBJ1-4; 7 positions agree with TRBD1. Germline V lookup: CDR1 SGHAT, CDR2 FQNNGV. After removal of 4 bases from V and 8 bases from J, the junction contained 10 bases not matched to a gene. This CDR3 contains 15 residues. CDR3 amino acids: CASSSGTAVREKLFF. Written as DNA, the CDR3 is TGTGCCAGCAGCTCCGGGACAGCTGTTAGAGAAAAACTGTTTTTT.

J is TRBJ2-7 and V is TRBV11-3; no clear D. The ends were cut back, 5 bases at V and 6 bases at J, with 11 bases in the middle. Per germline, CDR1 SGHNT and CDR2 YENEEA. There are 12 residues in the CDR3. CDR3 in amino acids: CASSLDGFEQYF. In DNA, the CDR3 is TGTGCCAGCAGCCTGGACGGATTCGAGCAGTACTTC. The full variable domain, in which reference TRBV11-3 and TRBJ2-7 provide the parts outside the CDR3, is EAGVVQSPRYKIIEKKQPVAFWCNPISGHNTLYWYLQNLGQGPELLIRYENEEAVDDSQLPKDRFSAERLKGVDSTLKIQPAELGDSAVYLCASSLDGFEQYFGPGTRLTVT.

The V gene is TRBV6-5, the J gene TRBJ2-3; 9 positions agree with TRBD2. V shed 8 bases, J shed 4 bases, and the junction held 7 bases outside the gene matches. Germline CDR1 and CDR2: MNHEY and SVGAGI. CDR3 length: 14 amino acids. The CDR3 here is CASVGGGAADTQYF. The DNA of the CDR3 is TGTGCCAGCGTTGGCGGGGGGGCTGCAGATACGCAGTATTTT.

This chain uses TRBV20-1 with TRBJ1-5; tentative D call: TRBD1 (6 bases). The CDR3 has 15 amino acids. Trimming took off 3 bases at V and 4 bases at J, with 16 bases between the two ends. Per the germline V gene, CDR1 is DFQATT and CDR2 is SNEGSKA (reference sequence). The CDR3 nucleotides are TGCAGTGCTAGTCTGCCCGACAGGCAAAATCAGCCCCAGCATTTT. It translates to CSASLPDRQNQPQHF.